Sequencing of this TCR beta chain was carried out in a study of T cell clonality in common variable immunodeficiency. Study observations and caveats: What drives increased CVID clonality needs T cell subpopulation sequencing. Shared TCRbeta clones were fewer between CVID subjects than controls.

Equal genomic DNA amounts from CVID and control samples were sequenced. Clones were sequenced by immunoSEQ multiplex PCR, and TCRdb holds only the in-frame ones, with some missing. Recorded here are fewer than 65,000 clones, none singletons. This clone has ten or more counts. What it binds is unknown. The CDR3 end falls 3 residues outside the read, so it is completed with the germline J gene. The CDR3 is 15 amino acids. The V gene end was trimmed by 4 bases and the J gene end by 7 bases; junction bases not matched to a gene: 8. Germline V gene lookup returns CDR1 SNHLY and CDR2 FYNNEI. Most patients and controls had Caucasian heritage.

J is TRBJ2-2 and V is TRBV2; 8 nucleotides agree with TRBD1. The clonotype originates from a person aged 18 to 75 in good health. Source material: peripheral blood mononuclear cells. CDR3 in amino acids: CASSVSGGAGGELFF. The DNA read from the CDR3 is TGTGCCAGCAGTGTGTCAGGGGGCGCCGGCGGGGAG.